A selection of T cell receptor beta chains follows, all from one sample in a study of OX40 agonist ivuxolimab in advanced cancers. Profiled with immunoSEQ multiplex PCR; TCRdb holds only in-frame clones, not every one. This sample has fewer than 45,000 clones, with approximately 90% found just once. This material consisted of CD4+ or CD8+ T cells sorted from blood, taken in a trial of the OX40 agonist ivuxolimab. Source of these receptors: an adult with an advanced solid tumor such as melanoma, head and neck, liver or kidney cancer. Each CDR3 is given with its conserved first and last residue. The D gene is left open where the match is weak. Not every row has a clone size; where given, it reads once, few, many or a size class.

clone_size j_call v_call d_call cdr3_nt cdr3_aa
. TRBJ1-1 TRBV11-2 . TGTGCCAGCAGCTTAGGAGACACTGAAGCTTTCTTT CASSLGDTEAFF
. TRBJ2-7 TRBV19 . TGTGCCAGTAGTATCGGGGCAGGGAAGACCTACGAGCAGTACTTC CASSIGAGKTYEQYF
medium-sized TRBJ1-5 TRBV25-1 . TGTGCCAGCAGTGCCGGGAATCAGCCCCAGCATTTT CASSAGNQPQHF
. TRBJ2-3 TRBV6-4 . TGTGCCAGCAGTGAGGAAAAGAGCACAGATACGCAGTATTTT CASSEEKSTDTQYF
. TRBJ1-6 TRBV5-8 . TGTGCCAGCATGGGTAATTCACCCCTCCACTTT CASMGNSPLHF
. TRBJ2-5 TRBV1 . TGCACCAGCAGCCCCGATGGGACAGGGGGCTCTGAGACCCAGTACTTC CTSSPDGTGGSETQYF
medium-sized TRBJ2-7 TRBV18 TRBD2 TGTGCCAGCTCACCAGGCCGGGAGGGCCGCGAGCAGTACTTC CASSPGREGREQYF
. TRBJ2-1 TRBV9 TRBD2 TGTGCCAGCAGCGTAGGGGTAGCGGGGCTGGTAGCGGGTGAGCAGTTCTTC CASSVGVAGLVAGEQFF
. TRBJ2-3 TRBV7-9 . TGTGCCAGCAGCCAAGCGGGTGCTAGCACAGATACGCAGTATTTT CASSQAGASTDTQYF
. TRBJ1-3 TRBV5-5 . TGTGCCAGCAGCCCCGAGTTTGAGGGGTACTCTGGAAACACCATATATTTT CASSPEFEGYSGNTIYF
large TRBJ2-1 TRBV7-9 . TGTGCCAGCAGCTTATCCAATGAGCAGTTCTTC CASSLSNEQFF
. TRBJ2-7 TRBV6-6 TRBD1 TGTGCCAGCAGTTCCTCAGGGGGCGCGTCCTACGAGCAGTACTTC CASSSSGGASYEQYF
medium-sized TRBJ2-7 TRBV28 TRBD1 TGTGCCAGCAGATCCACAGGGGGCATGAGCGAGCAGTACTTC CASRSTGGMSEQYF
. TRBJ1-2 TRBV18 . TGTGCCAGCTCACATACGACGGACTATGGCTACACCTTC CASSHTTDYGYTF
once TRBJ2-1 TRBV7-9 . TGTGCCAGCAGCTTGTTCGCGCAAGCCTCCTACAATGAGCAGTTCTTC CASSLFAQASYNEQFF
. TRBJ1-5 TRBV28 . TGTGCCAGCAGTTTTAGGGGGAACAATCAGCCCCAGCATTTT CASSFRGNNQPQHF
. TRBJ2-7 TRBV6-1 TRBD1 TGTGCCAGCAGTGAAGAGACAGGGGGCGGCTACGAGCAGTACTTC CASSEETGGGYEQYF
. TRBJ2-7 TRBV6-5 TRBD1 TGTGCCAGCAGCTCATCCGGGACAGGTTCCTACGAGCAGTACTTC CASSSSGTGSYEQYF
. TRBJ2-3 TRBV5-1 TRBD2 TGCGCCAGCAAAAAGGGACTAGCGGGGTTCACAGATACGCAGTATTTT CASKKGLAGFTDTQYF
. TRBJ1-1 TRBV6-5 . TGTGCCAGCAGTTATGGTGCCTCCCGAACCACTGAAGCTTTCTTT CASSYGASRTTEAFF
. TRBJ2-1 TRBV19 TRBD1 TGTGCCAGTAGATACCGGGACAGGGGGGCCAATGAGCAGTTCTTC CASRYRDRGANEQFF
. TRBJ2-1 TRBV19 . TGTGCCACCTCCCTCCGGGACGGAGGTAGGGATGAGCAGTTCTTC CATSLRDGGRDEQFF
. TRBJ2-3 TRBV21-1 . TGTGCCAGCAAAGAGACAGTAGATACGCAGTATTTT CASKETVDTQYF
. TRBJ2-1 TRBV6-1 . TGTGCCAGCAGTGCCTCACAGCACAATGAGCAGTTCTTC CASSASQHNEQFF
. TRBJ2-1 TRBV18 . TGTGCCAGCTCACAAGTCTGGGTAGGGAGCAATGAGCAGTTCTTC CASSQVWVGSNEQFF
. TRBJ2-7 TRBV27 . TGTGCCAGCAGCTTGTCCTCGTACGAGCAGTACTTC CASSLSSYEQYF
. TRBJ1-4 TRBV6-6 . TGTGCCAGCAGTTACGGGTTGACGGAAAAACTGTTTTTT CASSYGLTEKLFF
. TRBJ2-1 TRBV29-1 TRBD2 TGCAGCGGCGGGACTAGCGGGAGGGGCCCCTACAATGAGCAGTTCTTC CSGGTSGRGPYNEQFF
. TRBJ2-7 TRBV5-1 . TGCGCCAGCAGCTTGGAGGCAGGGAAAGGCAGGGAGCAGTACTTC CASSLEAGKGREQYF
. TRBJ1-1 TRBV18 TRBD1 TGTGCCAGCTCAAGTCGGAGAAGGACAGGTAACACTGAAGCTTTCTTT CASSSRRRTGNTEAFF
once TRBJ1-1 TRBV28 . TGTGCCAGCAGGTCCCCAGGGATTGAAGCTTTCTTT CASRSPGIEAFF
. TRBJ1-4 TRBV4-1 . TGCGCCAGCAGCCAAGTTACGAGTAATGAAAAACTGTTTTTT CASSQVTSNEKLFF
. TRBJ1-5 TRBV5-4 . TGTGCCAGCAGCCAAGCGCAACAGGGTAATCAGCCCCAGCATTTT CASSQAQQGNQPQHF
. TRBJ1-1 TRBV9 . TGTGCCAGCAGCTCAAGAGGGGGGACGGGGGACACTGAAGCTTTCTTT CASSSRGGTGDTEAFF
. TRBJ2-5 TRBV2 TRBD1 TGTGCCAGCAAAGTGGGACAGGCCCAAGAGACCCAGTACTTC CASKVGQAQETQYF
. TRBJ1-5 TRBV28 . TGTGCCAGCAGTTATGGGGTGGGCAATCAGCCCCAGCATTTT CASSYGVGNQPQHF
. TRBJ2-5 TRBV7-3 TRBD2 TGCGCCAGCAGCGCGACTAGCGGGAGGGCCCAAGAGACCCAGTACTTC CASSATSGRAQETQYF
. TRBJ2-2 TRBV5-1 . TGCGCCAGCAGCCTGCGCCCTTCCCTGCGAAAGGACGGCGCGAACACCGGGGAGCTGTTTTTT CASSLRPSLRKDGANTGELFF
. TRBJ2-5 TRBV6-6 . TGTGCCAGCAGTTTGGTGGTGGAGGCCCAAGAGACCCAGTACTTC CASSLVVEAQETQYF
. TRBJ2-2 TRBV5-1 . TGCGCCAGCAGCTTGGTTTCGAGGAACACCGGGGAGCTGTTTTTT CASSLVSRNTGELFF